The rows below give T cell receptor beta chains drawn from one sample of a study of blood T cell repertoires in COVID-19. Method: immunoSEQ multiplex PCR; TCRdb's copy keeps in-frame clones and lacks some. This sample has approximately 390,000 clones, with about 87% found just once. Sequencing used peripheral blood. The receptors were sampled from a woman aged 55-70 years with COVID-19, enrolled during active disease. Both conserved end residues are part of each CDR3. Each record gives: J gene, clone size, V gene, CDR3 protein. Clone size is stated in some rows and not others, as once, few, many or a class when expanded.

TRBJ2-1	-	TRBV28	CASSLSYNEQFF
TRBJ2-6	-	TRBV4-1	CASSQDRGGVGANVLTF
TRBJ1-5	few	TRBV6-1	CASSEEVSKQGLINQPQHF
TRBJ1-3	-	TRBV3-1/TRBV3-2	CASSQDYTGPGNTIYF
TRBJ1-4	once	TRBV5-1	CASSTTGQGDRGEKLFF
TRBJ2-1	-	TRBV11-3	CASSLEGRPYNEQFF
TRBJ2-5	-	TRBV7-9	CASSLARIGGSETQYF
TRBJ1-4	-	TRBV5-3	CARSKYRGRGDEKLFF
TRBJ2-1	once	TRBV5-4	CASLSGDNNEQFF
TRBJ1-6	-	TRBV5-1	CASSGPGTGVSPLHF
TRBJ1-2	-	TRBV30	CAWSVYPPDRAFSYGYTF
TRBJ2-4	-	TRBV5-4	CASSLDLAHAKNIQYF
TRBJ1-2	-	TRBV30	CAWSRLQGFYGYTF
TRBJ2-5	-	TRBV9	CASSEGGTGAGETQYF
TRBJ2-3	-	TRBV19	CASTSSGDTQYF